The rows below give T cell receptor beta chains drawn from one sample of a study of cytomegalovirus exposure and HLA in healthy donors. The data were produced by immunoSEQ multiplex PCR, yet TCRdb's version contains in-frame clones alone and is incomplete. The profile shows under 150,000 clones, 55% to 75% of them singletons. The specimen sequenced was PBMCs. The receptors here all came from a man in his fifties in good health and CMV-seropositive. Each CDR3 is given with its conserved first and last residue. The D gene is left open where the match is weak. Rows give clone size only sometimes, using once, few, many, or a class for an expanded clone.

>NA|TRBV27|TRBJ2-1|TRBD2
CASGAGGPGNEQFF
TGTGCCTCGGGGGCGGGAGGGCCGGGTAATGAGCAGTTCTTC
>few|TRBV4-1|TRBJ2-1|NA
CASSHLNEQFF
TGCGCCAGCAGCCATCTCAATGAGCAGTTCTTC
>NA|TRBV7-9|TRBJ1-2|NA
CSSSLRQPNYGYTF
TGTTCCAGCAGCTTAAGACAGCCTAACTATGGCTACACCTTC
>NA|TRBV28|TRBJ1-1|NA
CASSSPGQGGVVAEAFF
TGTGCCAGCAGTTCCCCCGGACAAGGGGGGGTCGTGGCTGAAGCTTTCTTT
>NA|TRBV5-1|TRBJ1-1|NA
CASTDRNTEAFF
TGCGCCAGCACGGACAGGAACACTGAAGCTTTCTTT
>NA|TRBV7-6|TRBJ1-2|TRBD1
CASSLGTGGFYGYTF
TGTGCCAGCAGCTTAGGTACAGGGGGTTTCTATGGCTACACCTTC
>NA|TRBV6-6|TRBJ2-7|TRBD2
CASSYGLAGLEQYF
TGTGCCAGCAGTTACGGACTAGCGGGACTCGAGCAGTACTTC
>NA|TRBV18|TRBJ2-3|NA
CASSPRAGGADTQYF
TGTGCCAGCTCACCGCGAGCGGGTGGCGCAGATACGCAGTATTTT
>NA|TRBV11-2|TRBJ2-2|NA
CASSLRDLITPGELFF
TGTGCCAGCAGCTTACGTGACTTAATTACTCCCGGGGAGCTGTTTTTT
>NA|TRBV12-5|TRBJ2-3|TRBD2
CASGKGWSGRVDTQYF
TGTGCTAGTGGTAAGGGGTGGAGCGGGAGGGTCGATACGCAGTATTTT
>NA|TRBV5-1|TRBJ1-6|TRBD1
CASSLTSPGQGNSPLHF
TGCGCCAGCAGCTTAACCTCCCCGGGACAGGGTAATTCACCCCTCCACTTT
>NA|TRBV7-2|TRBJ2-1|TRBD2
CASLGGGRGSYNEQFF
TGTGCCAGTTTAGGCGGGGGAAGAGGATCCTACAATGAGCAGTTCTTC
>NA|TRBV7-9|TRBJ1-1|NA
CASSTSWGGTEAFF
TGTGCCAGCAGCACTAGTTGGGGTGGGACTGAAGCTTTCTTT
>NA|TRBV18|TRBJ2-7|TRBD2
CASSPPLAGTYEQYF
TGTGCCAGCTCACCACCACTAGCGGGAACCTACGAGCAGTACTTC
>NA|TRBV7-9|TRBJ1-2|TRBD1
CASSSGTAYGYTF
TGTGCCAGCAGCTCCGGGACAGCCTATGGCTACACCTTC
>NA|TRBV6-5|TRBJ2-7|NA
CASSYSMAGYEQYF
TGTGCCAGCAGTTACTCGATGGCAGGATACGAGCAGTACTTC
>few|TRBV12-5|TRBJ2-1|NA
CASGLGFSSESEQFF
TGTGCTAGTGGTTTGGGTTTTAGTTCGGAGAGTGAGCAGTTCTTC
>NA|TRBV19|TRBJ1-1|TRBD1
CASSIGQGAEAFF
TGTGCCAGTAGTATCGGGCAGGGGGCCGAAGCTTTCTTT
>NA|TRBV7-9|TRBJ1-2|TRBD1
CASSLESFLGQTNYGYTF
TGTGCCAGCAGCTTAGAGAGCTTTCTGGGACAGACCAACTATGGCTACACCTTC
>NA|TRBV5-5|TRBJ2-3|NA
CASSSVGAGTDTQYF
TGTGCCAGCAGCTCCGTAGGGGCCGGCACAGATACGCAGTATTTT
>NA|TRBV5-6|TRBJ2-3|TRBD1
CASSSGTGVTDTQYF
TGTGCCAGCAGCTCCGGGACAGGGGTGACAGATACGCAGTATTTT
>NA|TRBV19|TRBJ1-1|NA
CASSSGGAEAFF
TGTGCCAGTAGTAGCGGGGGGGCTGAAGCTTTCTTT
>NA|TRBV4-1|TRBJ2-7|NA
CASSQAGNYEQYF
TGCGCCAGCAGCCAGGCGGGGAACTACGAGCAGTACTTC
>NA|TRBV5-5|TRBJ2-7|TRBD2
CASSLPGGAGYEQYF
TGTGCCAGCAGCTTGCCCGGGGGGGCCGGCTACGAGCAGTACTTC